The entry below gives a single TCR beta chain sequence along with its context. Lacking the conserved final phenylalanine or tryptophan, this CDR3 likely reflects a read error. The DNA is left out, because the CDR3 cannot be placed on it with certainty; the CDR3 is given as TCRdb lists it. Individuals selected for sequencing had exhibited CD8+CD57+ cell expansion on flow cytometry. CDR1 and CDR2 from the germline V gene are SEHNR and FQNEAQ (reference sequence). 13 amino acids form the CDR3, both terminal residues included. The template for TCR beta VDJ and CDR3 sequence profiling was genomic DNA. TCRdb used MiXCR to reprocess the reads, holding one entry per CDR3 protein. Of 200,000 to 300,000 distinct CDR3 sequences in the sample, approximately 86% were seen once. This entry comes from a study of CD8+CD57+ T cells in acquired aplastic anemia.

The receptor was derived from a human donor with aplastic anemia. Specimen: sorted CD4+, CD8+, or CD8+CD57+ T cells (not recorded which) from PBMCs. The J gene is TRBJ2-3, the V gene TRBV7-9; TRBD2 is the table's D call, not checked against the DNA. This CDR3 reads CASSDEGSGTQDY.